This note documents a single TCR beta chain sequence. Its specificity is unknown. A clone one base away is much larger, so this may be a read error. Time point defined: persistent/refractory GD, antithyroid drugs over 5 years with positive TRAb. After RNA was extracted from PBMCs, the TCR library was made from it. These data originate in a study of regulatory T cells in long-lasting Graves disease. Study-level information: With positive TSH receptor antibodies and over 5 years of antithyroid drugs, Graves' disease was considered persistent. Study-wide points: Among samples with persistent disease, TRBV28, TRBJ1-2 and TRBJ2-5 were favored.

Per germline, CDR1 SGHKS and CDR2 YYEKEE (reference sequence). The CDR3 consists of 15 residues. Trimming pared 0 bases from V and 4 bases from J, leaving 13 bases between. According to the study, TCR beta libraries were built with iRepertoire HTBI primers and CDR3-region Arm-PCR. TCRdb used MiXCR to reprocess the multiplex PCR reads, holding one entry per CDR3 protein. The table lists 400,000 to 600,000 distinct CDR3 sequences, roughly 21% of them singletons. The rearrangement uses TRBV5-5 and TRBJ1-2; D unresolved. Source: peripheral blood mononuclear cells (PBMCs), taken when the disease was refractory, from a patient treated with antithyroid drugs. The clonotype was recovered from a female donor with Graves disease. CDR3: CASSLDGYGLYGYTF. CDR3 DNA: TGTGCCAGCAGCTTGGATGGGTATGGGCTCTATGGCTACACCTTC.